This TCR beta chain was observed in a study of blood T cell repertoires in COVID-19. Study in general: The United States, Italy and Spain were the sources of the acute and convalescent COVID-19 samples. PBMCs, B-cell-depleted T cells, or T cells provided the cDNA or gDNA that made up the material.

In the original processing: Estimated nucleated cell counts came from reference gene primer amplification. Here immunoSEQ multiplex PCR was the method, and the copy in TCRdb shows in-frame clones only, minus some. V, J and clone size derive from that table, while D and trimming were established from the DNA sequence. The sample carries around 190,000 clones, approximately 90% recorded once. V shed 2 bases, J shed 3 bases, and the junction held 3 bases outside the gene matches. CDR1 SQVTM and CDR2 ANQGSEA come from the germline V gene. CDR3 length: 14 residues. The chain is built from TRBV29-1 and TRBJ2-5, with 10 bases lining up with TRBD2. Sequenced sample: peripheral blood. The TCR comes from a human donor in a cohort sampled during active COVID-19. In DNA, the CDR3 is TGCAGCGTTGAATTGGGACTAGCGAAAGAGACCCAGTACTTC. It translates to CSVELGLAKETQYF.